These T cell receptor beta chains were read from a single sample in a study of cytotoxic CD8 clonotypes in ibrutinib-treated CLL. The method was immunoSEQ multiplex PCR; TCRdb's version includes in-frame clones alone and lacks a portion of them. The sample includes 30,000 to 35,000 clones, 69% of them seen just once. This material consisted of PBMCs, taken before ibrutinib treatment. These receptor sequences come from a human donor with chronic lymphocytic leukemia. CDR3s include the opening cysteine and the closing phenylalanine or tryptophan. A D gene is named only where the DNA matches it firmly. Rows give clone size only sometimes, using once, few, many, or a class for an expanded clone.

CDR3: CASSILGPNNYGYTF
DNA: TGTGCCAGTAGTATCCTGGGGCCTAATAACTATGGCTACACCTTC
J: TRBJ1-2
D: -
size: -
V: TRBV19

CDR3: CASSPRQFPETQYF
DNA: TGTGCCAGCAGCCCACGACAGTTCCCAGAGACCCAGTACTTC
J: TRBJ2-5
D: -
size: -
V: TRBV11-3

CDR3: CATSRADSTGELFF
DNA: TGTGCCACCAGCAGGGCAGACAGCACCGGGGAGCTGTTTTTT
J: TRBJ2-2
D: -
size: medium-sized
V: TRBV15

CDR3: CASSLRVAGKETQYF
DNA: TGTGCCAGCAGCTTGAGGGTAGCGGGAAAAGAGACCCAGTACTTC
J: TRBJ2-5
D: TRBD2
size: -
V: TRBV5-6

CDR3: CASRFQRGEKLFF
DNA: TGTGCAAGTCGTTTTCAGAGGGGTGAAAAACTGTTTTTT
J: TRBJ1-4
D: -
size: -
V: TRBV12-2

CDR3: CASSLSSGEGLYEQYF
DNA: TGTGCCAGCAGTTTATCGAGCGGGGAGGGCCTCTACGAGCAGTACTTC
J: TRBJ2-7
D: TRBD2
size: -
V: TRBV27

CDR3: CASTPTGTGYEAFF
DNA: TGTGCCAGCACCCCCACCGGGACAGGGTATGAAGCTTTCTTT
J: TRBJ1-1
D: TRBD1
size: -
V: TRBV27

CDR3: CASSEYKTSYSTDTQYF
DNA: TGTGCCAGCAGTGAATACAAGACTAGCTATAGCACAGATACGCAGTATTTT
J: TRBJ2-3
D: TRBD2
size: -
V: TRBV25-1

CDR3: CASSQGRLQNTEAFF
DNA: TGCGCCAGCAGCCAAGGTCGGCTCCAGAACACTGAAGCTTTCTTT
J: TRBJ1-1
D: -
size: once
V: TRBV4-3

CDR3: CASSLTGGTNEKLFF
DNA: TGTGCCAGCAGCTTAACAGGGGGAACTAATGAAAAACTGTTTTTT
J: TRBJ1-4
D: TRBD1
size: -
V: TRBV11-2

CDR3: CASRVDRESHTDGYTF
DNA: TGTGCCAGTAGGGTGGACAGGGAAAGTCATACGGATGGCTACACCTTC
J: TRBJ1-2
D: TRBD1
size: -
V: TRBV19

CDR3: CASSLDQGRGDYNEQFF
DNA: TGTGCCAGCAGCTTAGATCAAGGTAGAGGGGACTACAATGAGCAGTTCTTC
J: TRBJ2-1
D: -
size: -
V: TRBV7-9

CDR3: CASSLEAGDGYTF
DNA: TGTGCCAGCAGCTTGGAGGCAGGGGATGGCTACACCTTC
J: TRBJ1-2
D: -
size: -
V: TRBV5-8

CDR3: CASPLPTTSGYTDTQYF
DNA: TGTGCCAGTCCACTACCTACTACTAGCGGATACACAGATACGCAGTATTTT
J: TRBJ2-3
D: TRBD2
size: -
V: TRBV18

CDR3: CASSTVGIYGYTF
DNA: TGTGCCAGCAGTACAGTAGGAATCTATGGCTACACCTTC
J: TRBJ1-2
D: -
size: -
V: TRBV6-5

CDR3: CASSLGSEGFGQPQHF
DNA: TGTGCCAGCAGCTTGGGGTCCGAGGGATTCGGTCAGCCCCAGCATTTT
J: TRBJ1-5
D: -
size: -
V: TRBV5-6

CDR3: CASSQVAATYGYTF
DNA: TGCGCCAGCAGCCAAGTCGCAGCTACCTATGGCTACACCTTC
J: TRBJ1-2
D: -
size: -
V: TRBV4-1

CDR3: CASSAGLAGPYEQYF
DNA: TGTGCCAGCAGCGCCGGACTAGCGGGACCCTACGAGCAGTACTTC
J: TRBJ2-7
D: TRBD2
size: once
V: TRBV7-9

CDR3: CASSLGGLAGGYEQYF
DNA: TGTGCCAGCAGCTTAGGAGGACTAGCGGGGGGCTACGAGCAGTACTTC
J: TRBJ2-7
D: TRBD2
size: -
V: TRBV7-2

CDR3: CASSTGNQPQHF
DNA: TGTGCCAGTAGTACCGGGAATCAGCCCCAGCATTTT
J: TRBJ1-5
D: -
size: -
V: TRBV19

CDR3: CASSLGHPYEQYF
DNA: TGTGCCAGCAGCTTGGGACATCCCTACGAGCAGTACTTC
J: TRBJ2-7
D: -
size: -
V: TRBV5-5

CDR3: CASRLRSPGALEQYF
DNA: TGCGCCAGCAGACTGAGGTCTCCAGGGGCGCTTGAGCAGTACTTC
J: TRBJ2-7
D: -
size: -
V: TRBV5-1

CDR3: CASSRREGYGYTF
DNA: TGTGCCAGCAGTAGGAGGGAGGGCTATGGCTACACCTTC
J: TRBJ1-2
D: -
size: -
V: TRBV6-5

CDR3: CAARREGLYGYTF
DNA: TGTGCCGCCAGGAGGGAGGGTCTCTATGGCTACACCTTC
J: TRBJ1-2
D: -
size: -
V: TRBV28

CDR3: CASSSRVRQETQYF
DNA: TGTGCCAGCAGCAGCAGGGTTCGCCAAGAGACCCAGTACTTC
J: TRBJ2-5
D: -
size: -
V: TRBV7-2

CDR3: CASSETGNPAVYEQYF
DNA: TGTGCCAGTAGTGAAACAGGGAATCCCGCGGTCTACGAGCAGTACTTC
J: TRBJ2-7
D: -
size: many
V: TRBV19

CDR3: CASSWSLEANVLTF
DNA: TGTGCCAGCAGTTGGTCACTTGAAGCCAACGTCCTGACTTTC
J: TRBJ2-6
D: -
size: -
V: TRBV27

CDR3: CASSGGLTDTQYF
DNA: TGTGCCAGCAGTGGGGGCCTCACAGATACGCAGTATTTT
J: TRBJ2-3
D: -
size: once
V: TRBV6-6

CDR3: CASSEAHPLAGVDTQYF
DNA: TGTGCCAGCAGTGAAGCGCACCCACTAGCGGGGGTAGATACGCAGTATTTT
J: TRBJ2-3
D: TRBD2
size: -
V: TRBV2

CDR3: CASSIVAATDTQYF
DNA: TGTGCCAGTAGTATAGTAGCAGCCACAGATACGCAGTATTTT
J: TRBJ2-3
D: -
size: -
V: TRBV19

CDR3: CASSYYNRGEEGGYTF
DNA: TGTGCCAGCAGTTACTATAACAGGGGCGAGGAGGGAGGCTACACCTTC
J: TRBJ1-2
D: TRBD1
size: few
V: TRBV6-5

CDR3: CASGQGEYGYTF
DNA: TGTGCCAGCGGACAGGGGGAGTATGGCTACACCTTC
J: TRBJ1-2
D: TRBD1
size: -
V: TRBV28

CDR3: CASSVQGDTEAFF
DNA: TGTGCCAGCAGCGTACAGGGGGACACTGAAGCTTTCTTT
J: TRBJ1-1
D: TRBD1
size: -
V: TRBV11-2

CDR3: CASSLGVRAYSPLHF
DNA: TGTGCCAGCAGCTTAGGTGTCCGAGCCTATTCACCCCTCCACTTT
J: TRBJ1-6
D: -
size: many
V: TRBV2

CDR3: CASSPSQGSFYEQYF
DNA: TGTGCCAGCTCACCTTCGCAGGGAAGCTTCTACGAGCAGTACTTC
J: TRBJ2-7
D: -
size: few
V: TRBV18

CDR3: CANRTVYEQYF
DNA: TGTGCCAACCGGACGGTCTACGAGCAGTACTTC
J: TRBJ2-7
D: -
size: -
V: TRBV27

CDR3: CASTTQGSTGELFF
DNA: TGTGCCAGCACAACACAGGGGTCCACCGGGGAGCTGTTTTTT
J: TRBJ2-2
D: TRBD1
size: -
V: TRBV28

CDR3: CASSQDAAGGYSNQPQHF
DNA: TGCGCCAGCAGCCAAGATGCGGCAGGGGGCTATAGCAATCAGCCCCAGCATTTT
J: TRBJ1-5
D: TRBD1
size: -
V: TRBV4-3

CDR3: CASSADINFYGYTF
DNA: TGTGCCAGCAGCGCGGACATAAACTTCTATGGCTACACCTTC
J: TRBJ1-2
D: -
size: -
V: TRBV9

CDR3: CASSRDTGELFF
DNA: TGCGCCAGCAGCCGGGACACCGGGGAGCTGTTTTTT
J: TRBJ2-2
D: -
size: few
V: TRBV5-1